The rows below give T cell receptor beta chains drawn from one sample of a study of neoadjuvant anti-PD-1 for oral cavity cancer. Some clones are missing from TCRdb's copy, which holds only in-frame ones; the method was immunoSEQ multiplex PCR. The data hold more than 50,000 clones, with around four fifths observed a single time. The sequencing used PBMCs, collected before nivolumab (anti-PD-1) treatment. These receptors all stem from a person aged 35-79 years with oral cavity squamous cell carcinoma. CDR3s include the opening cysteine and the closing phenylalanine or tryptophan. A D gene is named only where the DNA matches it firmly. Some rows mark clone size as missing; the rest say once, few, many or name a class of expanded clone.

TGTGCCAGCAGTCCGGGACTAGTCAGTGAGACCCAGTACTTC | CASSPGLVSETQYF | TRBD2 | TRBJ2-5 | TRBV6-1 | -
TGCGCCAGCAGCTCCAGGACTAGCGGGGGGAGCTCCTACGAGCAGTACTTC | CASSSRTSGGSSYEQYF | TRBD2 | TRBJ2-7 | TRBV5-1 | -
TGTGCCATCAGTCCCAGGACAGGAAAGAACACTGAAGCTTTCTTT | CAISPRTGKNTEAFF | TRBD1 | TRBJ1-1 | TRBV10-3 | -
TGTGCCAGCAGCCCATCCGGGACAGCCAACGAGCAGTACTTC | CASSPSGTANEQYF | TRBD1 | TRBJ2-7 | TRBV7-9 | -
TGTGCCAGCAGCTTAAGGCGGAGTCGGACAGATACGCAGTATTTT | CASSLRRSRTDTQYF | - | TRBJ2-3 | TRBV11-2 | once
TGTGCCAGCAGCCGGGGGGGGACACGGAGTAATGAAAAACTGTTTTTT | CASSRGGTRSNEKLFF | - | TRBJ1-4 | TRBV11-2 | -
TGTGCCAGCAGCTTCGAGGTTAGGAAAGCTTTCTTT | CASSFEVRKAFF | - | TRBJ1-1 | TRBV7-9 | -
TGCGCCAGCAGCTTCGGACTAGCGGGGTCCACAGATACGCAGTATTTT | CASSFGLAGSTDTQYF | TRBD2 | TRBJ2-3 | TRBV5-1 | few
TGTGCCAGCAGTCTGAGGGATGTTAGCTATGGCTACACCTTC | CASSLRDVSYGYTF | - | TRBJ1-2 | TRBV5-5 | -
TGTGCCATCAGTGAGGGACAGGGTAATGGCTACACCTTC | CAISEGQGNGYTF | TRBD1 | TRBJ1-2 | TRBV10-3 | few
TGCGCCAGCAGCCCCGGACAGGGGGCGTCCACTGAAGCTTTCTTT | CASSPGQGASTEAFF | TRBD1 | TRBJ1-1 | TRBV4-1 | -
TGTGCCAGCAGTCGGACAGGGACGTCGTACAATGAGCAGTTCTTC | CASSRTGTSYNEQFF | TRBD1 | TRBJ2-1 | TRBV2 | -
TGTGCTAGTGGTTCCTCGTCCAGAAAAGAGACCCAGTACTTC | CASGSSSRKETQYF | - | TRBJ2-5 | TRBV12-5 | -
TGCGCCAGCAGCTTGACTAACACCGGGGAGCTGTTTTTT | CASSLTNTGELFF | - | TRBJ2-2 | TRBV5-1 | -
TGTGCCAGTAGTACGACAGGGCAAAGCAATCAGCCCCAGCATTTT | CASSTTGQSNQPQHF | TRBD1 | TRBJ1-5 | TRBV19 | -
TGCGCCAGCAGCTTGGACAGGAGCCAAGAGACCCAGTACTTC | CASSLDRSQETQYF | - | TRBJ2-5 | TRBV5-1 | -
TGTGCCAGTGGGACAGGGTTCCGTCCCGATAATTCACCCCTCCACTTT | CASGTGFRPDNSPLHF | TRBD1 | TRBJ1-6 | TRBV27 | -
TGTGCCAGCAGTTCCACGGACAGGGTGAAAAATGGAGAGACCCAGTACTTC | CASSSTDRVKNGETQYF | TRBD1 | TRBJ2-5 | TRBV5-6 | -
TGTGCCAGCGGAACCACAGATACGCAGTATTTT | CASGTTDTQYF | - | TRBJ2-3 | TRBV7-8 | -
TGCGCCAGCAGCTTGGGAGGGCAGAACACTGAAGCTTTCTTT | CASSLGGQNTEAFF | - | TRBJ1-1 | TRBV5-1 | -
TGTGCCAGCATAAACAGGGTCAATGAAGCTTTCTTT | CASINRVNEAFF | - | TRBJ1-1 | TRBV6-5 | -
TGCGCCAGCAGCCCTGGTGCGACGTATGGAAACACCATATATTTT | CASSPGATYGNTIYF | - | TRBJ1-3 | TRBV5-1 | -
TGTGCCAGCAGCTTGGCCGGGACTGAGACCCAGTACTTC | CASSLAGTETQYF | - | TRBJ2-5 | TRBV5-4 | once
TGTGCCAGCAGTGAGTATGGAACCTCCACGGATACGCAGTATTTT | CASSEYGTSTDTQYF | - | TRBJ2-3 | TRBV2 | -
TGTGCCAGCAGCTTGGCCGCGACTAGCGGGAGCACAGATACGCAGTATTTT | CASSLAATSGSTDTQYF | TRBD2 | TRBJ2-3 | TRBV5-8 | -
TGTGCCAGCAGCCCACTAGCGGGGGGACTCTTTGGCTACGAGCAGTACTTC | CASSPLAGGLFGYEQYF | TRBD2 | TRBJ2-7 | TRBV7-9 | -
TGCGCCAGCAGCTTCACCGGGGAAGGCTACACCTTC | CASSFTGEGYTF | - | TRBJ1-2 | TRBV5-1 | -
TGTGCCAGCAGCTTCGGGGGGCGCGGTAATCAGCCCCAGCATTTT | CASSFGGRGNQPQHF | - | TRBJ1-5 | TRBV5-6 | -
TGCGCCAGCAGCCAAGAGCTCGGGGACACAACGCAGTATTTT | CASSQELGDTTQYF | - | TRBJ2-3 | TRBV4-1 | -
TGTGCCAGTAAACCGGCTAGCGGGGGGACCTACGAGCAGTACTTC | CASKPASGGTYEQYF | TRBD2 | TRBJ2-7 | TRBV6-5 | few
TGCGCCAGCAGCAAATCCGGGACCCGAGGGGAAAAACTGTTTTTT | CASSKSGTRGEKLFF | - | TRBJ1-4 | TRBV5-1 | -
TGTGCCAGCAGCTTTCGAGCGGGGGGACTCGAGCAGTACTTC | CASSFRAGGLEQYF | TRBD2 | TRBJ2-7 | TRBV5-4 | few
TGTGCCAGCAGTTCCCGAGGGCTAGAGACTGAAGCTTTCTTT | CASSSRGLETEAFF | - | TRBJ1-1 | TRBV7-3 | -
TGTGCCAGCAGAAAGGGACAAGGGAATCAGCCCCAGCATTTT | CASRKGQGNQPQHF | - | TRBJ1-5 | TRBV6-4 | -
TGTGCCAGCAGCCCCCCAGGACGGAGGAACACTGAAGCTTTCTTT | CASSPPGRRNTEAFF | - | TRBJ1-1 | TRBV7-9 | -
TGTGCCAGCAGCTTAGTTGCCAGGGAGAATTCACCCCTCCACTTT | CASSLVARENSPLHF | - | TRBJ1-6 | TRBV7-2 | -
TGTGCCAGCCAACCCCTCGGGGAGCTGTTTTTT | CASQPLGELFF | - | TRBJ2-2 | TRBV11-2 | -
TGTGCCAGCAGCCAAGAGTGGTCAGGACAGGGCTTTCCCTACGAGCAGTACTTC | CASSQEWSGQGFPYEQYF | TRBD1 | TRBJ2-7 | TRBV4-2 | -
TGTGCCAGCCGCGGACAGAGGGATTCACCCCTCCACTTT | CASRGQRDSPLHF | - | TRBJ1-6 | TRBV6-5 | -
TGTGCCAGCAGCTTTGTCGGGCCGTCCTACGAGCAGTACTTC | CASSFVGPSYEQYF | - | TRBJ2-7 | TRBV7-9 | -
TGTGCCAGCAGCGCCGGGACAGGGGCCAATTCACCCCTCCACTTT | CASSAGTGANSPLHF | TRBD1 | TRBJ1-6 | TRBV9 | medium-sized
TGTGCCAGCAGCTTATATTCGACAGGCACTGAAGCTTTCTTT | CASSLYSTGTEAFF | - | TRBJ1-1 | TRBV7-2 | -
TGTGCCAGCAGTTGGCTAGGGAGGGCCAGGGAGACCCAGTACTTC | CASSWLGRARETQYF | TRBD2 | TRBJ2-5 | TRBV28 | -
TGTGCCAGCAGCTTGGGGAGGGGGGCTATAAAGAACACTGAAGCTTTCTTT | CASSLGRGAIKNTEAFF | - | TRBJ1-1 | TRBV5-4 | -
TGTGCCATCAGTGAGCTTGCTGCCGGGGCCGATGAGCAGTTCTTC | CAISELAAGADEQFF | - | TRBJ2-1 | TRBV10-3 | many
TGTGCCAGCAGTTCGGGACTTGGGGGGACTGAAGCTTTCTTT | CASSSGLGGTEAFF | - | TRBJ1-1 | TRBV27 | few